This is a list of T cell receptor beta chains from one sample in a study of cytomegalovirus exposure and HLA in healthy donors. Sequenced by immunoSEQ multiplex PCR; TCRdb stores in-frame clones only, minus some. The profile shows about 170,000 clones, 79% of them singletons. The sequenced sample was PBMCs. Receptor source: a woman aged 45-59 years in good health and CMV-seronegative. The CDR3 runs from the conserved cysteine through the conserved F or W. A D gene is named only where the DNA matches it firmly. Clone size is given for some rows only: seen once, a few or many times, or a class if the clone is expanded.

clone_size: once; d_call: .; v_call: TRBV7-2; j_call: TRBJ1-1; cdr3_aa: CASSLARGGERDTEAFF; cdr3_nt: TGTGCCAGCAGCTTAGCGAGGGGAGGGGAAAGAGACACTGAAGCTTTCTTT
clone_size: .; d_call: TRBD1; v_call: TRBV28; j_call: TRBJ2-2; cdr3_aa: CASSPRQGALSGELFF; cdr3_nt: TGTGCCAGCAGTCCTAGACAGGGCGCGTTGTCCGGGGAGCTGTTTTTT
clone_size: .; d_call: TRBD1; v_call: TRBV18; j_call: TRBJ2-7; cdr3_aa: CASSPAGTGDYEQYF; cdr3_nt: TGTGCCAGCTCACCGGCCGGGACAGGGGACTACGAGCAGTACTTC
clone_size: .; d_call: .; v_call: TRBV5-1; j_call: TRBJ1-6; cdr3_aa: CASSLASPSGDSPLHF; cdr3_nt: TGCGCCAGCAGCTTGGCCAGCCCGTCAGGCGATTCACCCCTCCACTTT
clone_size: .; d_call: .; v_call: TRBV27; j_call: TRBJ2-5; cdr3_aa: CASSLYPRGETQYF; cdr3_nt: TGTGCCAGCAGTTTATATCCGAGGGGGGAGACCCAGTACTTC
clone_size: .; d_call: .; v_call: TRBV5-1; j_call: TRBJ2-1; cdr3_aa: CASSLIVAVTYNEQFF; cdr3_nt: TGCGCCAGCAGCTTGATCGTAGCGGTAACCTACAATGAGCAGTTCTTC
clone_size: .; d_call: .; v_call: TRBV28; j_call: TRBJ2-3; cdr3_aa: CASSSLASDTDTQYF; cdr3_nt: TGTGCCAGCAGCTCGCTAGCGTCAGACACAGATACGCAGTATTTT
clone_size: .; d_call: .; v_call: TRBV7-9; j_call: TRBJ1-1; cdr3_aa: CASSRVSMNTEAFF; cdr3_nt: TGTGCCAGCAGTCGAGTCTCCATGAACACTGAAGCTTTCTTT
clone_size: .; d_call: TRBD1; v_call: TRBV11-3; j_call: TRBJ2-6; cdr3_aa: CASSTGVGANVLTF; cdr3_nt: TGTGCCAGCAGCACAGGGGTTGGGGCCAACGTCCTGACTTTC
clone_size: few; d_call: .; v_call: TRBV10-3; j_call: TRBJ2-2; cdr3_aa: CAISDGSSTGELFF; cdr3_nt: TGTGCCATCAGTGACGGGTCATCCACCGGGGAGCTGTTTTTT
clone_size: few; d_call: TRBD1; v_call: TRBV11-2; j_call: TRBJ2-5; cdr3_aa: CASSLDSGTGGETQYF; cdr3_nt: TGTGCCAGCAGCTTAGATTCCGGGACAGGGGGAGAGACCCAGTACTTC
clone_size: .; d_call: .; v_call: TRBV28; j_call: TRBJ1-1; cdr3_aa: CASSTGHLPAEAFF; cdr3_nt: TGTGCCAGCAGCACGGGACATCTTCCCGCTGAAGCTTTCTTT
clone_size: .; d_call: .; v_call: TRBV19; j_call: TRBJ2-3; cdr3_aa: CASSTQAGHKTDTQYF; cdr3_nt: TGTGCCAGTAGTACCCAAGCGGGCCACAAAACAGATACGCAGTATTTT
clone_size: .; d_call: .; v_call: TRBV2; j_call: TRBJ1-6; cdr3_aa: CASSAGAGSSSPLHF; cdr3_nt: TGTGCCAGCAGTGCGGGCGCGGGGAGCAGTTCACCCCTCCACTTT
clone_size: .; d_call: TRBD1; v_call: TRBV19; j_call: TRBJ1-1; cdr3_aa: CASSLRGENTEAFF; cdr3_nt: TGTGCCAGTAGTCTCAGGGGGGAGAACACTGAAGCTTTCTTT
clone_size: once; d_call: TRBD2; v_call: TRBV7-9; j_call: TRBJ2-1; cdr3_aa: CASSLGSLADHNEQFF; cdr3_nt: TGTGCCAGCAGCTTAGGTAGCCTAGCGGATCACAATGAGCAGTTCTTC
clone_size: .; d_call: TRBD2; v_call: TRBV5-5; j_call: TRBJ2-1; cdr3_aa: CASSLGQLAGVQGEQFF; cdr3_nt: TGTGCCAGCAGCTTGGGCCAACTAGCGGGAGTGCAAGGAGAGCAGTTCTTC
clone_size: few; d_call: TRBD1; v_call: TRBV5-1; j_call: TRBJ1-1; cdr3_aa: CASSLPGQGSTEAFF; cdr3_nt: TGCGCCAGCAGCTTGCCGGGACAGGGAAGTACTGAAGCTTTCTTT
clone_size: once; d_call: TRBD2; v_call: TRBV7-2; j_call: TRBJ2-5; cdr3_aa: CASSPAPAGGRETQYF; cdr3_nt: TGTGCCAGCAGCCCTGCTCCTGCGGGAGGGAGAGAGACCCAGTACTTC
clone_size: .; d_call: TRBD1; v_call: TRBV10-2; j_call: TRBJ2-1; cdr3_aa: CAISQGDYNEQFF; cdr3_nt: TGCGCCATCTCCCAGGGGGACTACAATGAGCAGTTCTTC
clone_size: .; d_call: TRBD2; v_call: TRBV5-1; j_call: TRBJ2-7; cdr3_aa: CASSLGLAGSLDEQYF; cdr3_nt: TGCGCCAGCAGCTTGGGACTAGCGGGAAGTCTGGACGAGCAGTACTTC
clone_size: .; d_call: TRBD1; v_call: TRBV7-2; j_call: TRBJ1-2; cdr3_aa: CASSSTAGGRGYTF; cdr3_nt: TGTGCCAGCAGCTCCACCGCAGGGGGACGAGGCTACACCTTC